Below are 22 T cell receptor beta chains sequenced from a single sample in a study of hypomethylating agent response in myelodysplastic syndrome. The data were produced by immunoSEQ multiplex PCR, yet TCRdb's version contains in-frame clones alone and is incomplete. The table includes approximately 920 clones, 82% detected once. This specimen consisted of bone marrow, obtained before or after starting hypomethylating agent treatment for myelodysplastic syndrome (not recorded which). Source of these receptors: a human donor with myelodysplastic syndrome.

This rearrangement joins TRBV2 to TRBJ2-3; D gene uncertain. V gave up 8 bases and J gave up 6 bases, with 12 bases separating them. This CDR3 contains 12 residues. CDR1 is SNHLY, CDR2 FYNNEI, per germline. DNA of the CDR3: TGTGCCAGCCGGCTATCTCCGGATACGCAGTATTTT. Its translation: CASRLSPDTQYF.

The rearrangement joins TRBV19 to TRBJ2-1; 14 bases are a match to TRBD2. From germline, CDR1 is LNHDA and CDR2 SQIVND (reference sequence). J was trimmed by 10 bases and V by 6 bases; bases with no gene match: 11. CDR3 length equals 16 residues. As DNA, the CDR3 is TGTGCCAGTAGGGAAAGACTAGCGGGGGGGCCGGGGGAGCAGTTCTTC. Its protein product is CASRERLAGGPGEQFF.

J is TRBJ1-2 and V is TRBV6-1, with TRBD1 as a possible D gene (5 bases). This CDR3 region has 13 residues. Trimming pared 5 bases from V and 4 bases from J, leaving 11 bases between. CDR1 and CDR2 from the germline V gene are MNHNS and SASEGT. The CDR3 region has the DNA TGTGCCAGCAGTCAAACGGGACTCTATGGCTACACCTTC. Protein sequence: CASSQTGLYGYTF.

The CDR3 spells CASSLVAGNYNEQFF. CDR3 bases: TGTGCCAGCAGTTTGGTGGCGGGGAACTACAATGAGCAGTTCTTC. The chain recombines TRBV28 with TRBJ2-1; D may be TRBD2 (6 bases). CDR1 is MDHEN and CDR2 is SYDVKM in the germline V gene. V was pared by 3 bases and J by 3 bases, with 12 bases between. There are 15 residues in the CDR3.

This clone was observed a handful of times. The CDR3 nucleotides are TGTGCCAGCAGCTTAGGGTTAGGGGAGGGCGAGCAGTACTTC. Translation: CASSLGLGEGEQYF. The J gene is TRBJ2-7, the V gene TRBV7-6, with 7 bases lining up with TRBD2. Looked up from germline, CDR1 is SGHVS and CDR2 is FNYEAQ. The CDR3 contains 14 residues. V was clipped by 1 base and J by 6 bases; unmatched bases: 6.

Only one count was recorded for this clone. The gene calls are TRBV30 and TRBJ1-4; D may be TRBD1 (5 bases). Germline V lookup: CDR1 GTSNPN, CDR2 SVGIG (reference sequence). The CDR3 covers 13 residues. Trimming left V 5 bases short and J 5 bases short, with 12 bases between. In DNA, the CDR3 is TGTGCCTGGGGGACCGGTTTAAATGAAAAACTGTTTTTT. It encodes CAWGTGLNEKLFF.

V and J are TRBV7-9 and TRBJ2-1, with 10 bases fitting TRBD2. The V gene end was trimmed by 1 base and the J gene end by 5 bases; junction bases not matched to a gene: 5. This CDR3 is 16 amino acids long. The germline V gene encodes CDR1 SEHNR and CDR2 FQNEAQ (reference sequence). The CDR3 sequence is CASSLGRLAGDNEQFF. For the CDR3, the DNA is TGTGCCAGCAGCTTAGGTCGTCTAGCGGGGGACAATGAGCAGTTCTTC. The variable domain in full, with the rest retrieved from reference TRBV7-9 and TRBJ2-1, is DTGVSQNPRHKITKRGQNVTFRCDPISEHNRLYWYRQTLGQGPEFLTYFQNEAQLEKSRLLSDRFSAERPKGSFSTLEIQRTEQGDSAMYLCASSLGRLAGDNEQFFGPGTRLTVL.

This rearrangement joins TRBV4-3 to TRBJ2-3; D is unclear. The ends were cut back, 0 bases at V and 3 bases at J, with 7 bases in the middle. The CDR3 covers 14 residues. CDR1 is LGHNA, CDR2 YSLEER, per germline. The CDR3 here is CASSQDWPTDTQYF. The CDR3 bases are TGCGCCAGCAGCCAAGATTGGCCGACAGATACGCAGTATTTT.

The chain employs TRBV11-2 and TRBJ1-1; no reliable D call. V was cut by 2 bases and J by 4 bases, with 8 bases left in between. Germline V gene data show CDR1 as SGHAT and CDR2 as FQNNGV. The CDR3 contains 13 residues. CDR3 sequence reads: CASSLRLVTEAFF. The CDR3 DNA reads TGTGCCAGCAGCTTACGGTTGGTCACTGAAGCTTTCTTT.

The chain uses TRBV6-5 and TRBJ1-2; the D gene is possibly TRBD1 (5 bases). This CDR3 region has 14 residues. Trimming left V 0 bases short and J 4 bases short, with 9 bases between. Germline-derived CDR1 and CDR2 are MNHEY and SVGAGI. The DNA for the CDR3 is TGTGCCAGCAGTTACTCAGGGACGGCCTATGGCTACACCTTC. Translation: CASSYSGTAYGYTF.

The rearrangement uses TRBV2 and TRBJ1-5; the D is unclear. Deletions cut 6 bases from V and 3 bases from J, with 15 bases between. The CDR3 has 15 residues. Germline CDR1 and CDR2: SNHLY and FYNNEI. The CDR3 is CASSLKGGDNQPQHF. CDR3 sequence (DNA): TGTGCCAGCAGCCTGAAGGGCGGAGACAATCAGCCCCAGCATTTT.

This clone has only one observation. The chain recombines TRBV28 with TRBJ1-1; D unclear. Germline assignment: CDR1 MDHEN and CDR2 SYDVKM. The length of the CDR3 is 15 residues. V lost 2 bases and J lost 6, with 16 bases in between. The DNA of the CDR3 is TGTGCCAGCAGTTTAACGTCATTCCCTCTGGCTGAAGCTTTCTTT. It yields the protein CASSLTSFPLAEAFF.

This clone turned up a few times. CDR3: CASSQDGLGFEGEKLFF. CDR3 sequence (DNA): TGTGCCAGCAGCCAAGATGGATTAGGCTTTGAAGGTGAAAAACTGTTTTTT. The chain combines TRBV4-2 with TRBJ1-4, with D uncertain. Germline CDR1 and CDR2: LGHNA and YNFKEQ. V lost 0 bases to trimming and J lost 7 bases, with 18 bases between them. The CDR3 runs 17 residues.

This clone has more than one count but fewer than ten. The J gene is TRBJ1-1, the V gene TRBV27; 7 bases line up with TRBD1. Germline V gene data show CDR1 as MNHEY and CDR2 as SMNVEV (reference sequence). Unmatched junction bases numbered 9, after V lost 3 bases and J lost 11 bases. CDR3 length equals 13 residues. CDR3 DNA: TGTGCCAGCAGTTTGACAGGGTCAGACAAGGCTTTCTTT. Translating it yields CASSLTGSDKAFF.

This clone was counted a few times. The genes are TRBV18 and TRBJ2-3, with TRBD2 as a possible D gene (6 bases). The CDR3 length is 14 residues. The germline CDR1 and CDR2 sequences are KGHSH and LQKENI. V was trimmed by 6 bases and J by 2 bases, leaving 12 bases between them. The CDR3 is CASSVAAFTDTQYF. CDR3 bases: TGTGCCAGCTCCGTAGCGGCCTTCACAGATACGCAGTATTTT. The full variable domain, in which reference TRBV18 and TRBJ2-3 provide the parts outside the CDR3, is NAGVMQNPRHLVRRRGQEARLRCSPMKGHSHVYWYRQLPEEGLKFMVYLQKENIIDESGMPKERFSAEFPKEGPSILRIQQVVRGDSAAYFCASSVAAFTDTQYFGPGTRLTVL.

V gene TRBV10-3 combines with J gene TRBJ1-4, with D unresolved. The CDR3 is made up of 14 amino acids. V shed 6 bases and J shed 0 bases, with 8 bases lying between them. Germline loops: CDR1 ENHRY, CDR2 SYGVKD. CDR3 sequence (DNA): TGTGCCATCAGCGTCGGGGCAACTAATGAAAAACTGTTTTTT. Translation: CAISVGATNEKLFF.

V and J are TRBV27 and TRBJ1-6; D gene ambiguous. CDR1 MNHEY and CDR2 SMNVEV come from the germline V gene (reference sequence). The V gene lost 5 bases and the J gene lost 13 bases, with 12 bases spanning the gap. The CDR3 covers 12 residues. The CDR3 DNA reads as TGTGCCAGCAGTGCCAATGATCTGCCCCTCCACTTT. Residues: CASSANDLPLHF.

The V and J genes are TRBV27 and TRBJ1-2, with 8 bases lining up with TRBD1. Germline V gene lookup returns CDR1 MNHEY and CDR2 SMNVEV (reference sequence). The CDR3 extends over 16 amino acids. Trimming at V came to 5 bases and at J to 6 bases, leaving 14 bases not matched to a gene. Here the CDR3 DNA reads TGTGCCAGCAGTCCGGGGACAGGTATAGTAGGGGATGGCTACACCTTC. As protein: CASSPGTGIVGDGYTF.

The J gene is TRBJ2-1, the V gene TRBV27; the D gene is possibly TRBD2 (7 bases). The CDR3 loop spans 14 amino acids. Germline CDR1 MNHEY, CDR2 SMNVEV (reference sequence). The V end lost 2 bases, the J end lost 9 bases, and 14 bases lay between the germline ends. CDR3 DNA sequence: TGTGCCAGCAGTTTAGGTGGGGGGGCGTTTGAGCAGTTCTTC. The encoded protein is CASSLGGGAFEQFF.

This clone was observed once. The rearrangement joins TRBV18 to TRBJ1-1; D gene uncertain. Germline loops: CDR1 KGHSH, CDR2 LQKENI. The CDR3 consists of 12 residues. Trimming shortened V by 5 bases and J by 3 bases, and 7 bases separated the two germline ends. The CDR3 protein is CASSALDTEAFF. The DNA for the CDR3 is TGTGCCAGCTCAGCACTAGACACTGAAGCTTTCTTT.

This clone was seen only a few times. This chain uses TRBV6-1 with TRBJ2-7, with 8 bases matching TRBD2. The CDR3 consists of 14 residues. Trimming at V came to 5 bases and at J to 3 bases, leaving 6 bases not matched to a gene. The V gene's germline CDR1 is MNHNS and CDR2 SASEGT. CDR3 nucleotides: TGTGCCAGCAGTCGGGCTAGCGGGTACTACGAGCAGTACTTC. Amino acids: CASSRASGYYEQYF.

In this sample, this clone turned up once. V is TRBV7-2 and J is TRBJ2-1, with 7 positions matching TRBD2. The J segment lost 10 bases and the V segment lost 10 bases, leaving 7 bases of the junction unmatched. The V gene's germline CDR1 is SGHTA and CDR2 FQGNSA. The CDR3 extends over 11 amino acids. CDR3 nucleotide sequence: TGTGCCACGGGGAGCGGGATAGAGCAGTTCTTC. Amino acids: CATGSGIEQFF.